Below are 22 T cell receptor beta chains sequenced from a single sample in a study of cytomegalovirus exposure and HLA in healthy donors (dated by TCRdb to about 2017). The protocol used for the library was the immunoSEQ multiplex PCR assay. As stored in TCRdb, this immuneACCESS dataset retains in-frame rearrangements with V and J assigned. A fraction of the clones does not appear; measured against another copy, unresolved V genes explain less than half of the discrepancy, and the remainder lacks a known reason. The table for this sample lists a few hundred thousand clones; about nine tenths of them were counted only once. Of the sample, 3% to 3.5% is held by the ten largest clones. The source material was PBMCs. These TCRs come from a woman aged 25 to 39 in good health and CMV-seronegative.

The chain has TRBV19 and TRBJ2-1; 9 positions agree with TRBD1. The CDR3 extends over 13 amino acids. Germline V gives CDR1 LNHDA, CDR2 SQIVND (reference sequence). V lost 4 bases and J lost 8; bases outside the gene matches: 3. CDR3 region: CASSRGQGYEQFF. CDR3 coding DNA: TGTGCCAGTAGTAGGGGACAGGGCTATGAGCAGTTCTTC.

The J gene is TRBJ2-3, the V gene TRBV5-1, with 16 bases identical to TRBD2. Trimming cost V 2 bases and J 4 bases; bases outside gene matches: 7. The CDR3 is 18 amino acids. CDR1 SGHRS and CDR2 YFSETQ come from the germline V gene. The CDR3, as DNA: TGCGCCAGCAGCTTACCGGGACTAGCGGGAGGGGGCGCAGATACGCAGTATTTT. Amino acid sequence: CASSLPGLAGGGADTQYF. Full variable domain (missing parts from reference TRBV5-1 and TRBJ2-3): KAGVTQTPRYLIKTRGQQVTLSCSPISGHRSVSWYQQTPGQGLQFLFEYFSETQRNKGNFPGRFSGRQFSNSRSEMNVSTLELGDSALYLCASSLPGLAGGGADTQYFGPGTRLTVL.

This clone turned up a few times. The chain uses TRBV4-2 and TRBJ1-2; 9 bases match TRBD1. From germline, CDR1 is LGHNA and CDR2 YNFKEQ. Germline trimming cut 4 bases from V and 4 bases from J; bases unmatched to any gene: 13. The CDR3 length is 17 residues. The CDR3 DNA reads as TGTGCCAGCAGCCGAGCCGGGACAGGGATTGGAGGCTATGGCTACACCTTC. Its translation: CASSRAGTGIGGYGYTF.

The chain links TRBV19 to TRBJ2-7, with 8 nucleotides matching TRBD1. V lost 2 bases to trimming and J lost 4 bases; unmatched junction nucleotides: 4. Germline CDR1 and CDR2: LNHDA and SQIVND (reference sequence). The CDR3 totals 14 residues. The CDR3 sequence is CASSITQGAYEQYF. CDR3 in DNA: TGTGCCAGTAGTATAACGCAGGGGGCGTACGAGCAGTACTTC.

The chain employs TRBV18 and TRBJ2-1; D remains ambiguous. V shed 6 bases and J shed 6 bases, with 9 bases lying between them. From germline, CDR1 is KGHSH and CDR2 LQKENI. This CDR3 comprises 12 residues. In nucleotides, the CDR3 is TGTGCCAGCTCCCAACCACGCAATGAGCAGTTCTTC. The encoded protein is CASSQPRNEQFF. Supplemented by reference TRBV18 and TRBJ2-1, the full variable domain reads NAGVMQNPRHLVRRRGQEARLRCSPMKGHSHVYWYRQLPEEGLKFMVYLQKENIIDESGMPKERFSAEFPKEGPSILRIQQVVRGDSAAYFCASSQPRNEQFFGPGTRLTVL.

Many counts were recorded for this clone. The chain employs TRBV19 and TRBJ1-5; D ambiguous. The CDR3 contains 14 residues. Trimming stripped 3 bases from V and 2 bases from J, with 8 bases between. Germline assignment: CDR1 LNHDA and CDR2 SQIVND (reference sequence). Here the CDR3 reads CASSISEGNQPQHF. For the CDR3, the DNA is TGTGCCAGTAGTATCTCGGAGGGCAATCAGCCCCAGCATTTT.

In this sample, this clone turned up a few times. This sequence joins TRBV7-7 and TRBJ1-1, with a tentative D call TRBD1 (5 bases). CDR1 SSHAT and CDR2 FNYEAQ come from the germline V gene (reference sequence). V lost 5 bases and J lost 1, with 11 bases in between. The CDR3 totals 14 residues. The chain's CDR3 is CASSPPGKNTEAFF. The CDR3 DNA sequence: TGTGCCAGCAGCCCGCCAGGGAAGAACACTGAAGCTTTCTTT. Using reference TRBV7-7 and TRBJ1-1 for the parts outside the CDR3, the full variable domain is GAGVSQSPRYKVTKRGQDVTLRCDPISSHATLYWYQQALGQGPEFLTYFNYEAQPDKSGLPSDRFSAERPEGSISTLTIQRTEQRDSAMYRCASSPPGKNTEAFFGQGTRLTVV.

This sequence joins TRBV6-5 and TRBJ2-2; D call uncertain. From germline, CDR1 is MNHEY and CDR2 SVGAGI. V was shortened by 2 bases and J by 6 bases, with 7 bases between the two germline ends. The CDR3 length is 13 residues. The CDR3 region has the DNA TGTGCCAGCAGTTACCGCAGCTCCGGGGAGCTGTTTTTT. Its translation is CASSYRSSGELFF.

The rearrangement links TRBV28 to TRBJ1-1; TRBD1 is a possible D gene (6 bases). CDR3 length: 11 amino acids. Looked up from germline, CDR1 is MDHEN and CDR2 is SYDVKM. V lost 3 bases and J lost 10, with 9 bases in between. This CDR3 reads CASSFGRGAFF. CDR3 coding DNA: TGTGCCAGCAGTTTCGGCAGGGGAGCTTTCTTT.

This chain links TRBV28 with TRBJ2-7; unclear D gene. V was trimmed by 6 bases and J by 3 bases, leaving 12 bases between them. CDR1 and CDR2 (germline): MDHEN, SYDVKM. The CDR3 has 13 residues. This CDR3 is CASSNKGFYEQYF. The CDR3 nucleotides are TGTGCCAGCAGCAATAAAGGGTTCTACGAGCAGTACTTC.

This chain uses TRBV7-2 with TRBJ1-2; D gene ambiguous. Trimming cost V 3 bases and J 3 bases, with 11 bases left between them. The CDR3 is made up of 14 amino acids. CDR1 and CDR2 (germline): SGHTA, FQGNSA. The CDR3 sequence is CASSFPGLDYGYTF. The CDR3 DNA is TGTGCCAGCAGCTTCCCCGGGCTCGACTATGGCTACACCTTC.

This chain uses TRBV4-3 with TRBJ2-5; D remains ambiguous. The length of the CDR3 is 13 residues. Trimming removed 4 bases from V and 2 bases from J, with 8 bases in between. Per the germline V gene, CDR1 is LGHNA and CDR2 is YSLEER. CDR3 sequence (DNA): TGCGCCAGCAGCCCGGGCATTCAAGAGACCCAGTACTTC. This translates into CASSPGIQETQYF.

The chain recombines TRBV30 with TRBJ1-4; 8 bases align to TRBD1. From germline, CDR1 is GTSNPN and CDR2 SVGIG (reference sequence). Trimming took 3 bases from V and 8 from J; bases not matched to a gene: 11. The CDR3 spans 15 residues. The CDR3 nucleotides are TGTGCCTGGAGGGACCCACAGGGGGGAGAGGAAAAACTGTTTTTT. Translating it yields CAWRDPQGGEEKLFF.

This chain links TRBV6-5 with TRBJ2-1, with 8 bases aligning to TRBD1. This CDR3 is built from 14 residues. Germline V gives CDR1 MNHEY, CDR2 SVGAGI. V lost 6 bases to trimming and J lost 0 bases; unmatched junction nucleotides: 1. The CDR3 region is CASRTGGSYNEQFF. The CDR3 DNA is TGTGCCAGCAGAACAGGGGGCTCCTACAATGAGCAGTTCTTC.

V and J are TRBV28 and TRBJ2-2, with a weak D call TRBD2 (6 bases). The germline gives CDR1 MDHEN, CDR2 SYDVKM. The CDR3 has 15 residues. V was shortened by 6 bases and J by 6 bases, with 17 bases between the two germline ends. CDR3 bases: TGTGCCAGCAGCAGGAGTGTCGGGAGACCCGGGGAGCTGTTTTTT. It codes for CASSRSVGRPGELFF.

CDR3 residues: CASSTPLRGNSNQPQHF. The CDR3 DNA reads as TGTGCCAGCAGTACCCCGTTGAGGGGCAATAGCAATCAGCCCCAGCATTTT. This rearrangement joins TRBV28 to TRBJ1-5; D possibly corresponds to TRBD1 (5 bases). Germline assignment: CDR1 MDHEN and CDR2 SYDVKM. The CDR3 totals 17 residues. The V end lost 5 bases, the J end lost 0 bases, and 17 bases lay between the germline ends.

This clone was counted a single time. CDR3: CASSRDPSLDTQYF. Written as DNA, the CDR3 is TGTGCCAGCAGCCGGGACCCCAGTCTAGATACGCAGTATTTT. J is TRBJ2-3 and V is TRBV7-9; D could derive from TRBD1 or TRBD2 (5 bases each). V was shortened by 5 bases and J by 5 bases, with 14 bases between the two germline ends. Germline V gene data show CDR1 as SEHNR and CDR2 as FQNEAQ (reference sequence). The CDR3 spans 14 residues.

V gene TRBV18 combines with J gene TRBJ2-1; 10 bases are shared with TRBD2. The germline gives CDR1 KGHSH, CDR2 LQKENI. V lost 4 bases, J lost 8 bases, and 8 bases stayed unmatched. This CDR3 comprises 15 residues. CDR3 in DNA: TGTGCCAGCTCACTTTCTAGCGGGAGTGTAGATGAGCAGTTCTTC. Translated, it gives CASSLSSGSVDEQFF. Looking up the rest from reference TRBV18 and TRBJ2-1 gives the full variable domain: NAGVMQNPRHLVRRRGQEARLRCSPMKGHSHVYWYRQLPEEGLKFMVYLQKENIIDESGMPKERFSAEFPKEGPSILRIQQVVRGDSAAYFCASSLSSGSVDEQFFGPGTRLTVL.

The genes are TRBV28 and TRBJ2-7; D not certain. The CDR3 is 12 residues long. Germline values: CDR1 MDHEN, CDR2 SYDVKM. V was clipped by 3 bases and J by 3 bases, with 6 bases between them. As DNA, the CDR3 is TGTGCCAGCAGTTTGAACGGCTACGAGCAGTACTTC. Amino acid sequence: CASSLNGYEQYF.

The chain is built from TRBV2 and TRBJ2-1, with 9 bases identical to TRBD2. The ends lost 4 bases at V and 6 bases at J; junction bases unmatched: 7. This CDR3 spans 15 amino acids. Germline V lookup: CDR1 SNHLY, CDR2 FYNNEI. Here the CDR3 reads CASSGSRREGNEQFF. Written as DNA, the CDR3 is TGTGCCAGCAGTGGGAGTCGGCGGGAGGGCAATGAGCAGTTCTTC.

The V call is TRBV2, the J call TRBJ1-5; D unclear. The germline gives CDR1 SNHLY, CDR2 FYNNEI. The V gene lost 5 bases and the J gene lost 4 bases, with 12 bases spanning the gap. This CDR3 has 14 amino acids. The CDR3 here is CASSPRQVNQPQHF. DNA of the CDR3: TGTGCCAGCAGTCCCCGGCAGGTAAATCAGCCCCAGCATTTT. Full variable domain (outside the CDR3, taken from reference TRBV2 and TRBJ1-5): EPEVTQTPSHQVTQMGQEVILRCVPISNHLYFYWYRQILGQKVEFLVSFYNNEISEKSEIFDDQFSVERPDGSNFTLKIRSTKLEDSAMYFCASSPRQVNQPQHFGDGTRLSIL.

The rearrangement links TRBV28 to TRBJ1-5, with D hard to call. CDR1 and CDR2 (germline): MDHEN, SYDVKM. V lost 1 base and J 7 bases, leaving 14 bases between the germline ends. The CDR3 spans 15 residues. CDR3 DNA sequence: TGTGCCAGCAGTTTATCGGGCGCCCGCGGGCAGCCCCAGCATTTT. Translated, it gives CASSLSGARGQPQHF.